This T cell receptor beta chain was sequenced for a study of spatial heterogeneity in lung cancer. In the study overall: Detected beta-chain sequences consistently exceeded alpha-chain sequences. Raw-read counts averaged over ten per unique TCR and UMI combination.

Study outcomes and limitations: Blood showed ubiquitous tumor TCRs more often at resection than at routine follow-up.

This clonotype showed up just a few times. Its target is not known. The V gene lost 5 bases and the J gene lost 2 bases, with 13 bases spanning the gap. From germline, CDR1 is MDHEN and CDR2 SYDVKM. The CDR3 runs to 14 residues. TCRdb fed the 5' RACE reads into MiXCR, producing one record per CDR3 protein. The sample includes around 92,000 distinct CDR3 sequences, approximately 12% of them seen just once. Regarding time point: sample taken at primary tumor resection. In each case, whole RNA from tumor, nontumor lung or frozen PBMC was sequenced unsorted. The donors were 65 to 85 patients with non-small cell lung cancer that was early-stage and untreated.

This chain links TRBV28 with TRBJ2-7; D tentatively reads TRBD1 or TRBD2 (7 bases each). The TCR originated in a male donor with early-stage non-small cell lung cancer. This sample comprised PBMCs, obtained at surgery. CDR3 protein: CASSPGGQPYEQYF. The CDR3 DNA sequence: TGTGCCAGCAGTCCGGGGGGACAGCCCTACGAGCAGTACTTC.